Below, one T cell receptor beta chain is given with its context. Its target is unknown. The sample is drawn from a study of identical twins. Each CDR3 protein gets one entry after TCRdb re-called the 5' RACE reads with MiXCR. The sample has some 1,700,000 distinct CDR3 sequences; around 33% are singletons. With V trimmed by 7 bases and J by 5 bases, 9 bases remained unmatched. The germline V gene encodes CDR1 MNHEY and CDR2 SMNVEV (reference sequence). The CDR3 has 17 residues. Study results and limitations: In beta out-of-frame sequences, the excess sharing between twins was weaker. Carriage of fewer insertions was seen in abundant cord blood beta clonotypes, whereas memory repertoires showed none.

This receptor was taken from a newborn girl in good health. V gene TRBV27 combines with J gene TRBJ2-1, with 15 bases aligning to TRBD2. The sequenced sample consisted of cord blood. CDR3 sequence reads: CASTGLAGGEGHNEQFF. The CDR3 nucleotides read TGTGCCAGCACGGGACTAGCGGGAGGAGAGGGACACAATGAGCAGTTCTTC.